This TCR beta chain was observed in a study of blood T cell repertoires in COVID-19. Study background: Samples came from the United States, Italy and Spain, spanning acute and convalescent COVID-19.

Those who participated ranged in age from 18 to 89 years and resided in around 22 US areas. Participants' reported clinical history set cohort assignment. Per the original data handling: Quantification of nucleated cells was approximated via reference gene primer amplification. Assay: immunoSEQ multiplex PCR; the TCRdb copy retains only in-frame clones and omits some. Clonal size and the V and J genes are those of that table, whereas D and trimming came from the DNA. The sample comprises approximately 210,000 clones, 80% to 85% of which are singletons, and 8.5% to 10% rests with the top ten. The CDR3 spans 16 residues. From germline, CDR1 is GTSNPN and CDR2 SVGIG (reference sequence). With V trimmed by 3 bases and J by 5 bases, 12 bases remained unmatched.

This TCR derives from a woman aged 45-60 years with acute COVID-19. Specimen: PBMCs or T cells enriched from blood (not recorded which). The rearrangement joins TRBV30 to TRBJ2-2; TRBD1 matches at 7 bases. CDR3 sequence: CAWRNRDRQQTGELFF. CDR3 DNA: TGTGCCTGGAGAAACCGGGACAGACAACAGACCGGGGAGCTGTTTTTT.